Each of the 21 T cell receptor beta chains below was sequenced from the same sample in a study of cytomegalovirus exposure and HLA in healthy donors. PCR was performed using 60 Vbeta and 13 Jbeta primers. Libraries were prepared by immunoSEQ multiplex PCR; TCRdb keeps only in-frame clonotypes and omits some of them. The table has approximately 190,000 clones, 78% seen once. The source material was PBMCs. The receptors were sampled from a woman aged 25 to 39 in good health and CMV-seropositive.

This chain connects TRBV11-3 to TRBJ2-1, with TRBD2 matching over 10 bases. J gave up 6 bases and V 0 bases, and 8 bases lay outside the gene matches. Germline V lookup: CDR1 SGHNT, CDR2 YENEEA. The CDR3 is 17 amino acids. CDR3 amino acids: CASSLDLAAGGSNEQFF. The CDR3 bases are TGTGCCAGCAGCTTAGATCTAGCAGCGGGAGGGTCCAATGAGCAGTTCTTC.

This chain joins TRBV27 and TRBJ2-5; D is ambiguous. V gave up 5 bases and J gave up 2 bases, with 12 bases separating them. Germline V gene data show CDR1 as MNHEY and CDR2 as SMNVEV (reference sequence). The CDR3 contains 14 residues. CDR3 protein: CASSARLPQETQYF. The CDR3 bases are TGTGCCAGCAGTGCCCGACTGCCGCAAGAGACCCAGTACTTC.

The CDR3 region is CASSVGSNMNTEAFF. DNA for the CDR3: TGTGCCAGCAGCGTAGGATCGAACATGAACACTGAAGCTTTCTTT. J is TRBJ1-1 and V is TRBV9; D is undetermined. Germline V gives CDR1 SGDLS, CDR2 YYNGEE. V gave up 0 bases and J gave up 0 bases, with 9 bases separating them. The CDR3 loop spans 15 amino acids. The whole variable domain, remainder taken from reference TRBV9 and TRBJ1-1, is DSGVTQTPKHLITATGQRVTLRCSPRSGDLSVYWYQQSLDQGLQFLIQYYNGEERAKGNILERFSAQQFPDLHSELNLSSLELGDSALYFCASSVGSNMNTEAFFGQGTRLTVV.

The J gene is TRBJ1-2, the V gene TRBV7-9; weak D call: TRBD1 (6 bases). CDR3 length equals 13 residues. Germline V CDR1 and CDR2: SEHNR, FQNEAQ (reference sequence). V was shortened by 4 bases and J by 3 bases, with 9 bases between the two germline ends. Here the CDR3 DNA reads TGTGCCAGCAGCTCGACAGGATACTATGGCTACACCTTC. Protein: CASSSTGYYGYTF.

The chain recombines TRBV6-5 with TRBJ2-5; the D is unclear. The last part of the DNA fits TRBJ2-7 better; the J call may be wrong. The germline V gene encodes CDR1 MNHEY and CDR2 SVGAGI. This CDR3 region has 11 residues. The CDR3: CASSRGFEQYF. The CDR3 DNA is TGTGCCAGCAGTAGAGGCTTCGAGCAGTACTTC.

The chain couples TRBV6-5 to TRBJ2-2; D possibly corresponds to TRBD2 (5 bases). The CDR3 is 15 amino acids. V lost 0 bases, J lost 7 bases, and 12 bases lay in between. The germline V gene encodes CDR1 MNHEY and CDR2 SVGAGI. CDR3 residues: CASSYSNGEIGELFF. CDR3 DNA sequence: TGTGCCAGCAGTTACTCCAATGGGGAGATCGGGGAGCTGTTTTTT.

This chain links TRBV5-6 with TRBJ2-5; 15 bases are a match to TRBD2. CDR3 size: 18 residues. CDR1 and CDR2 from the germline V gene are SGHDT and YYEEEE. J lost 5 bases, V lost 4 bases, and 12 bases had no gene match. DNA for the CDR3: TGTGCCAGCAGCAACCGCCCGGGACTAGCGGGAGGATTGGAGACCCAGTACTTC. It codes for CASSNRPGLAGGLETQYF.

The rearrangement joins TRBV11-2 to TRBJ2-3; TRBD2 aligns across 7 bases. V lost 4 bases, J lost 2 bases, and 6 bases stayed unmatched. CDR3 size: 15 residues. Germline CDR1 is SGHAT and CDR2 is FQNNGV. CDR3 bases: TGTGCCAGCAGCTCTGGCCAGCGGGACACAGATACGCAGTATTTT. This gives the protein CASSSGQRDTDTQYF.

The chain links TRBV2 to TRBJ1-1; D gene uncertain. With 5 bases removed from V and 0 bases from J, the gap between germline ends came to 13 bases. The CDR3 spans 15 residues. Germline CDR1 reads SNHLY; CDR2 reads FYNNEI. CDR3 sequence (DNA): TGTGCCAGCAGTACAATCCATCCCCTGAACACTGAAGCTTTCTTT. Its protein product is CASSTIHPLNTEAFF.

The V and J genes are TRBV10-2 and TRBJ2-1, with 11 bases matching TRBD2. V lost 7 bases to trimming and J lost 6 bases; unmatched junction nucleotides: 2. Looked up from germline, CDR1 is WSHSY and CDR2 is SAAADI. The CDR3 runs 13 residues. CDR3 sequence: CASIAGGRNEQFF. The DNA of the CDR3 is TGCGCCAGCATAGCGGGAGGGCGCAATGAGCAGTTCTTC.

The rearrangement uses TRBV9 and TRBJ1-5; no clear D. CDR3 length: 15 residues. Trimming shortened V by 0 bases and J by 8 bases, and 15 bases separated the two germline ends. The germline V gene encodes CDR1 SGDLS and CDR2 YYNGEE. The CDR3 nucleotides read TGTGCCAGCAGCGTAGGGAGGCAAAACGGTGAGCCCCAGCATTTT. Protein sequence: CASSVGRQNGEPQHF.

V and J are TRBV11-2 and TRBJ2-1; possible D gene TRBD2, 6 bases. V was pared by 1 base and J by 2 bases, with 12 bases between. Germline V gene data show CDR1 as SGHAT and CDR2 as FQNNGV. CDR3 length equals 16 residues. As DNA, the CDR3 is TGTGCCAGCAGCTTAGTGCTAGCGAAGACCTACAATGAGCAGTTCTTC. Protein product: CASSLVLAKTYNEQFF.

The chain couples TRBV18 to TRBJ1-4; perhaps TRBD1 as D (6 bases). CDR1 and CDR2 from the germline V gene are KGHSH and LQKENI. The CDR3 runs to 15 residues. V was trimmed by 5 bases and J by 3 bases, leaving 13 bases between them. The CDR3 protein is CASSERGGSNEKLFF. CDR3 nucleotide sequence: TGTGCCAGCTCAGAAAGAGGGGGATCTAATGAAAAACTGTTTTTT.

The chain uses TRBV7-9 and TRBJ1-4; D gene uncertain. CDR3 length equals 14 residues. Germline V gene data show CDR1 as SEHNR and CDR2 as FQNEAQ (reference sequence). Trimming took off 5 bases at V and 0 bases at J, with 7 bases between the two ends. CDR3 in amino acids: CASSELATNEKLFF. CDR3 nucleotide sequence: TGTGCCAGCAGCGAATTAGCAACTAATGAAAAACTGTTTTTT.

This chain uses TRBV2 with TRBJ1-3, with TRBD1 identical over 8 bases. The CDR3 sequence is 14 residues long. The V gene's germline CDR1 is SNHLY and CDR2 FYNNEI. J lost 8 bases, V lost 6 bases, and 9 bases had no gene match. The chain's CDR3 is CASRPDRGSDTIYF. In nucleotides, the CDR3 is TGTGCCAGCAGACCCGACAGGGGATCGGACACCATATATTTT.

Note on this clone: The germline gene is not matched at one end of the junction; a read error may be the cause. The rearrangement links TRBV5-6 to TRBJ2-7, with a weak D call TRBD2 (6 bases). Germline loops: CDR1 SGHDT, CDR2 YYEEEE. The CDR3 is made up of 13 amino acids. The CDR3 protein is CASSLLRERDPGF. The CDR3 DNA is TGTGCCAGCAGCTTGTTACGGGAGAGAGACCCCGGCTTC. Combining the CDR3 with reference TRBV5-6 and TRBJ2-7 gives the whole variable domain DAGVTQSPTHLIKTRGQQVTLRCSPKSGHDTVSWYQQALGQGPQFIFQYYEEEERQRGNFPDRFSGHQFPNYSSELNVNALLLGDSALYLCASSLLRERDPGFGPGTRLTVT.

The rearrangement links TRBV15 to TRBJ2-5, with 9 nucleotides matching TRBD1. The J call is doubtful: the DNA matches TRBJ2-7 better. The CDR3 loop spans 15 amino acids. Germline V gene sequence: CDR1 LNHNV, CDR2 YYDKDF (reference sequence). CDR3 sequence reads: CATSSGQGPSYEQYF. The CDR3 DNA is TGTGCCACCAGCAGTGGACAGGGGCCCTCCTACGAGCAGTACTTC.

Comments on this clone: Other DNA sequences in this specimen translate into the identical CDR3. The CDR3 nucleotides read TGTGCCAGCTCACCAGGACAGAATCAGCCCCAGCATTTT. It encodes CASSPGQNQPQHF. The rearrangement uses TRBV18 and TRBJ1-5; D possibly corresponds to TRBD1 (6 bases). The CDR3 has 13 residues. The germline V and J ends were trimmed by 2 bases and 4 bases, with 6 bases remaining between them. Germline V gene data show CDR1 as KGHSH and CDR2 as LQKENI.

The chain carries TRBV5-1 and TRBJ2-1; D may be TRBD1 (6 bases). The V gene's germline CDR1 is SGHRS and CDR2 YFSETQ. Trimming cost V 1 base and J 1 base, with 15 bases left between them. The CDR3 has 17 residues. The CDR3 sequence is CASSLIGLGASYNEQFF. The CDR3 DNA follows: TGCGCCAGCAGCTTGATCGGATTGGGGGCGTCCTACAATGAGCAGTTCTTC.

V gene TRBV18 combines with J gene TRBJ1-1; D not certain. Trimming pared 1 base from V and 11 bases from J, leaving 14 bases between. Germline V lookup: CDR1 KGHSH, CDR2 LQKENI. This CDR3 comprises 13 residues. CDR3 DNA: TGTGCCAGCTCACCACGCCCCGACCGAGGGGCTTTCTTT. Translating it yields CASSPRPDRGAFF.

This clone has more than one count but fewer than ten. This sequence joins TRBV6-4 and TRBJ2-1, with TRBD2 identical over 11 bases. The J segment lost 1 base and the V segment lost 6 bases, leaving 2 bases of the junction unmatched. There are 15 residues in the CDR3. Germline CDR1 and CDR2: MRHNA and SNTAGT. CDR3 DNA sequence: TGTGCCAGCAGCACTAGCGGGGGTTCCTACAATGAGCAGTTCTTC. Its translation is CASSTSGGSYNEQFF.